The clone carrying this TCR beta chain was seen just once. The antigen remains undetermined. The sample is drawn from a study of PD-1 blockade in classical Hodgkin lymphoma. General study findings and limits: Baseline TCR diversity was reportedly lower in newly diagnosed patients than in healthy donors. It was reported as lower still in relapsed/refractory patients.

This CDR3 spans 13 amino acids. The V end was cut by 3 bases, the J end by 9 bases, with 14 bases between. Germline loops: CDR1 SEHNR, CDR2 FQNEAQ (reference sequence). The repertoire was sequenced with immunoSEQ multiplex PCR; TCRdb's copy has only in-frame clones and lacks some. The profile shows 130,000 to 150,000 clones, around 73% of them singletons. Each patient experienced a relapse that followed autologous stem cell transplantation, and brentuximab vedotin exposure varied. Sample: peripheral blood mononuclear cells (PBMCs), taken before the second cycle of nivolumab. This receptor was obtained from a human donor with classical Hodgkin lymphoma. This rearrangement joins TRBV7-9 to TRBJ1-1; no definite D call. CDR3 DNA sequence: TGTGCCAGCAGCTTGCCGGGATACTTAAAAGCTTTCTTT. Its translation: CASSLPGYLKAFF.